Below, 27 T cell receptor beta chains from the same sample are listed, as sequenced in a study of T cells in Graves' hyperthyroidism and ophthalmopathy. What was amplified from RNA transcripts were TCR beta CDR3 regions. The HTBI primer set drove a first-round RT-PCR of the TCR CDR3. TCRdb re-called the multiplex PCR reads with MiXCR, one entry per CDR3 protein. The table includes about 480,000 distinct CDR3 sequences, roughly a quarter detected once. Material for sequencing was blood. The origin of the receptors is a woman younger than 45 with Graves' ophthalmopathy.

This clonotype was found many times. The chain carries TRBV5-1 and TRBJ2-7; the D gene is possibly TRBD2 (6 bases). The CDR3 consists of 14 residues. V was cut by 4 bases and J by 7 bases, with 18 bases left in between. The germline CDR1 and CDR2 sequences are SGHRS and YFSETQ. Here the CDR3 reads CASSPDGGGGEQYF. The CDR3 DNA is TGCGCCAGCAGCCCAGACGGGGGAGGAGGAGAGCAGTACTTC.

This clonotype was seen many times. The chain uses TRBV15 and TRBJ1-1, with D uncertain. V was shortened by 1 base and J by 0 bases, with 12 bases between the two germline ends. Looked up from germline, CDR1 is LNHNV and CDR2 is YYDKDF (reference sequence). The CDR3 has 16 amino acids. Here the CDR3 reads CATSRVAGSMNTEAFF. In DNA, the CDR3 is TGTGCCACCAGCAGAGTTGCGGGATCGATGAACACTGAAGCTTTCTTT.

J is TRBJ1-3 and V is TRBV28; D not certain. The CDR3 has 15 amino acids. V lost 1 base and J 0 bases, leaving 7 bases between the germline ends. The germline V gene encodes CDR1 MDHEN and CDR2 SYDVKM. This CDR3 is CASSLSQFSGNTIYF. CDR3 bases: TGTGCCAGCAGTTTATCTCAGTTCTCTGGAAACACCATATATTTT.

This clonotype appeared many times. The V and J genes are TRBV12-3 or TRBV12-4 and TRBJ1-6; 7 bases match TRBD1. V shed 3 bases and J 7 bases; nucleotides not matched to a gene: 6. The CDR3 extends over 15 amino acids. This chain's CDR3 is CASSFRYRGNSPLHF. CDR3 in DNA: TGTGCCAGCAGTTTCCGCTACAGGGGAAATTCACCCCTCCACTTT.

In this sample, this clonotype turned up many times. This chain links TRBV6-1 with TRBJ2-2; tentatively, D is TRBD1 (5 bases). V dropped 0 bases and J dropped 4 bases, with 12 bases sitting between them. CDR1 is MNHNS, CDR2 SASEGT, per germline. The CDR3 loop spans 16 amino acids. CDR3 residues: CASSEASGYITGELFF. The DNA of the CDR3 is TGTGCCAGCAGTGAAGCCTCAGGGTATATCACCGGGGAGCTGTTTTTT.

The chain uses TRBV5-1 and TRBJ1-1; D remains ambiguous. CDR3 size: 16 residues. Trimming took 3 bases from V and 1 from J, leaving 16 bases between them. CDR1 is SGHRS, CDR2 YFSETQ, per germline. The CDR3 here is CASSWRSGAENTEAFF. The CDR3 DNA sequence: TGCGCCAGCAGCTGGAGGAGCGGAGCGGAGAACACTGAAGCTTTCTTT.

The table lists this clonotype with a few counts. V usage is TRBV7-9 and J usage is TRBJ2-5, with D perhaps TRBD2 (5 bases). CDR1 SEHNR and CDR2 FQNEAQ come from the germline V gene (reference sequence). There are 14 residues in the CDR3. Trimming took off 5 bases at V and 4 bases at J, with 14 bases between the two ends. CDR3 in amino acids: CASSPEGGPETQYF. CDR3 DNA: TGTGCCAGCAGCCCTGAGGGTGGGCCAGAGACCCAGTACTTC.

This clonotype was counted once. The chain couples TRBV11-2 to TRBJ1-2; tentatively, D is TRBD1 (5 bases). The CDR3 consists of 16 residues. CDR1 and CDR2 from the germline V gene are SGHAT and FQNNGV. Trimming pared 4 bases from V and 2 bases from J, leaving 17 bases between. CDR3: CASSSYAGTENYGYTF. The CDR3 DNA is TGTGCCAGCAGCTCCTACGCCGGGACCGAGAACTATGGCTACACCTTC.

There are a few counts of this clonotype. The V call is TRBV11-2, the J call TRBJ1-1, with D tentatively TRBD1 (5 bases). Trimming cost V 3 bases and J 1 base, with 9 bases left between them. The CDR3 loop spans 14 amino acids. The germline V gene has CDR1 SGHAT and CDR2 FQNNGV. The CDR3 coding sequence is TGTGCCAGCAGCTTTTGGGGGGGGAACACTGAAGCTTTCTTT. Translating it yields CASSFWGGNTEAFF.

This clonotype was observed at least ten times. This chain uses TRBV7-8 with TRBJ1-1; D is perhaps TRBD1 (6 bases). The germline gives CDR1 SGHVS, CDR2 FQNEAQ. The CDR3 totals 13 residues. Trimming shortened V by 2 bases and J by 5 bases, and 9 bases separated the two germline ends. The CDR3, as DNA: TGTGCCAGCAGCTTAATAACAGGGACTGAAGCTTTCTTT. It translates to CASSLITGTEAFF.

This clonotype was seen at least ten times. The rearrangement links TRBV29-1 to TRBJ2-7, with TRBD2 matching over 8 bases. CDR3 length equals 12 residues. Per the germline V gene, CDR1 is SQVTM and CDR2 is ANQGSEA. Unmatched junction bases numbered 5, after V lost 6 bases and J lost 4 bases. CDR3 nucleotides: TGCAGCGTCTACTCGGGGGGGTACGAGCAGTACTTC. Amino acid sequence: CSVYSGGYEQYF.

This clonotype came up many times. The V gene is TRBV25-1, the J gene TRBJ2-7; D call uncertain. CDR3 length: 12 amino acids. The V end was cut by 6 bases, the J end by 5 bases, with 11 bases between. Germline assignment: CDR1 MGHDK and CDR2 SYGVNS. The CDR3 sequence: CASSEGLDEQYF. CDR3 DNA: TGTGCCAGCAGCGAAGGTTTGGACGAGCAGTACTTC.

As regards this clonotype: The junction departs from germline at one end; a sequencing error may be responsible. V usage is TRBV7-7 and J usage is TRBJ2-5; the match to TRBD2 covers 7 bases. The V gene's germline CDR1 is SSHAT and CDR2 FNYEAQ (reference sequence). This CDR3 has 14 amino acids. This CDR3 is CASSPGLGGSGQYF. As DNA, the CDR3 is TGTGCTAGCAGCCCCGGCCTCGGGGGGAGTGGCCAGTACTTC. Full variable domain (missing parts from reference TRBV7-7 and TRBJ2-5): GAGVSQSPRYKVTKRGQDVTLRCDPISSHATLYWYQQALGQGPEFLTYFNYEAQPDKSGLPSDRFSAERPEGSISTLTIQRTEQRDSAMYRCASSPGLGGSGQYFGPGTRLLVL.

The CDR3, as DNA: TGCGCCAGCAGGACAGGGAGGGGGACTGAAGCTTTCTTT. Translation gives CASRTGRGTEAFF. The V call is TRBV5-1, the J call TRBJ1-1; 7 nucleotides agree with TRBD1. With 5 bases clipped from V and 5 bases from J, the junction kept 6 bases outside the gene matches. Per germline, CDR1 SGHRS and CDR2 YFSETQ. The CDR3 has 13 residues.

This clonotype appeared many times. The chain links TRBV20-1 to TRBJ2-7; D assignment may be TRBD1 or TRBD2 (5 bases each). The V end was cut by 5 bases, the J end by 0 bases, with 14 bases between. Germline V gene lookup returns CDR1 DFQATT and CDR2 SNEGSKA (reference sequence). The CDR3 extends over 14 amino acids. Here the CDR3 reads CSAWGKMSSYEQYF. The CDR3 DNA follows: TGCAGTGCTTGGGGGAAGATGAGCTCCTACGAGCAGTACTTC.

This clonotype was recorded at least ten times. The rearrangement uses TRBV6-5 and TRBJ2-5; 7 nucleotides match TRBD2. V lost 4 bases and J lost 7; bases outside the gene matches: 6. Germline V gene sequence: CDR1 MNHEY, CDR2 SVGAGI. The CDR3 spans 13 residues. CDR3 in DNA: TGTGCCAGCAGTTCTTCTCAGCGGGGGACCCAGTACTTC. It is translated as CASSSSQRGTQYF.

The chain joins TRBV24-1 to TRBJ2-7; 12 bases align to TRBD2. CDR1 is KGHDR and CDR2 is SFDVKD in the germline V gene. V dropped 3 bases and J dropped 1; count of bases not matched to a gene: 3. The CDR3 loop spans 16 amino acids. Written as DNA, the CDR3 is TGTGCCACCAGTGATGCCACTAGCGGGGGGTCCTACGAGCAGTACTTC. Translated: CATSDATSGGSYEQYF.

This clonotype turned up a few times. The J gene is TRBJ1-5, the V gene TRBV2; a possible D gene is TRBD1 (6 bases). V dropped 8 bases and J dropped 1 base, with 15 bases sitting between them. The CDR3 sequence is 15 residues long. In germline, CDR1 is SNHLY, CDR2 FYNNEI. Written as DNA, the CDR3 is TGTGCCAGCCGACTAAGTACAGGGAGCAATCAGCCCCAGCATTTT. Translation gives CASRLSTGSNQPQHF. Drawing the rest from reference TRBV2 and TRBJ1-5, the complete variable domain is EPEVTQTPSHQVTQMGQEVILRCVPISNHLYFYWYRQILGQKVEFLVSFYNNEISEKSEIFDDQFSVERPDGSNFTLKIRSTKLEDSAMYFCASRLSTGSNQPQHFGDGTRLSIL.

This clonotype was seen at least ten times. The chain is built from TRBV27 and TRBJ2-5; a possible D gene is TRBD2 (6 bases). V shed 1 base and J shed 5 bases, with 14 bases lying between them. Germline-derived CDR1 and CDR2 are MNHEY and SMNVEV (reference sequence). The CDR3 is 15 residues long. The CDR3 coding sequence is TGTGCCAGCAGTTTATGGGGCGCGGAGGGGGAGACCCAGTACTTC. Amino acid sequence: CASSLWGAEGETQYF.

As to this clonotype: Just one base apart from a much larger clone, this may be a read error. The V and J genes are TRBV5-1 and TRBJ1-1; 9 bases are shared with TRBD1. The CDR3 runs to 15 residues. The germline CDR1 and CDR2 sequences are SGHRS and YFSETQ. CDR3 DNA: TGCGCCAGCAGCTTAGGGACAGGGCGCCCCCCTGAAGCTTGCTTT. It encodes CASSLGTGRPPEACF.

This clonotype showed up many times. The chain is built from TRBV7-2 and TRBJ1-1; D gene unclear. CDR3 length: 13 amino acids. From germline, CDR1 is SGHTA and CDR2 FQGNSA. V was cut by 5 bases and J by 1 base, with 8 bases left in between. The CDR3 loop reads CASSAGPNTEAFF. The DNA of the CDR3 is TGTGCCAGCAGCGCGGGCCCGAACACTGAAGCTTTCTTT.

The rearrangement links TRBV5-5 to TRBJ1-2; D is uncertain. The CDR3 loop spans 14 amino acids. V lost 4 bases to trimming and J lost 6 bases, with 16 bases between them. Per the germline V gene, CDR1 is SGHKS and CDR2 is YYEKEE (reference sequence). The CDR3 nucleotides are TGTGCCAGCAGCCCATACCGATTTTTACATGGCTACACCTTC. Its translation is CASSPYRFLHGYTF.

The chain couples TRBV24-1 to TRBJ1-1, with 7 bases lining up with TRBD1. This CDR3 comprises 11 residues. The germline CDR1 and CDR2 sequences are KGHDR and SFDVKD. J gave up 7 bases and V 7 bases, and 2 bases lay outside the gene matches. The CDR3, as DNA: TGTGCCACCAGCTACAGGGGTGAAGCTTTCTTT. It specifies CATSYRGEAFF.

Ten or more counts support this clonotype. CDR3 in DNA: TGTGCCAGCATGGGGGGACAAGAGACCCAGTACTTC. It translates to CASMGGQETQYF. The chain carries TRBV12-3 or TRBV12-4 and TRBJ2-5; D is possibly TRBD2 (6 bases). V was shortened by 7 bases and J by 2 bases, with 8 bases between the two germline ends. The CDR3 consists of 12 residues.

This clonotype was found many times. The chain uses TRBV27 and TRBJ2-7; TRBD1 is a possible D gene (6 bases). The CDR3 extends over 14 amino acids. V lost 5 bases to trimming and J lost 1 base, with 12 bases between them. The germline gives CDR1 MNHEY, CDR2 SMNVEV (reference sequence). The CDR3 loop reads CASSLRDTSYEQYF. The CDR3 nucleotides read TGTGCCAGCAGTCTCCGGGACACGTCCTACGAGCAGTACTTC.

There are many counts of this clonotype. The CDR3 loop is CSARGGLEETQYF. DNA for the CDR3: TGCAGTGCTAGAGGGGGACTAGAGGAGACCCAGTACTTC. The chain recombines TRBV20-1 with TRBJ2-5, with TRBD2 identical over 8 bases. The CDR3 length is 13 residues. The junction had 3 bases not matched to a gene; V was cut back by 1 base and J by 5 bases. Germline V gene lookup returns CDR1 DFQATT and CDR2 SNEGSKA (reference sequence).

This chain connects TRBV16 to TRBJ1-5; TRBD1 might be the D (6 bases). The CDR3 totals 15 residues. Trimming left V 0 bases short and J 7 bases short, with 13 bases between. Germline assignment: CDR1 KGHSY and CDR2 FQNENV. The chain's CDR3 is CASSQSPRGGQPQHF. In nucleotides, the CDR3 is TGTGCCAGCAGCCAATCGCCCAGGGGCGGACAGCCCCAGCATTTT.